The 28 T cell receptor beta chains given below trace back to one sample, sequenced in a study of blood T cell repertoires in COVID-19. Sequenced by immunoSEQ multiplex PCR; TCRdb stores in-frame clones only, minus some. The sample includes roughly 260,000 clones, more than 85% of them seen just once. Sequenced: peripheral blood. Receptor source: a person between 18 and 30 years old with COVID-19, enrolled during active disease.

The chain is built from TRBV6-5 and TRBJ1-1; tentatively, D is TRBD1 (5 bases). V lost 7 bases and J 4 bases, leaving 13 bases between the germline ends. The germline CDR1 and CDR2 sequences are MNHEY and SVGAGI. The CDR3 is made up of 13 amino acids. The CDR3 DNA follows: TGTGCCAGCACCACAACGGGGGGCACTGAAGCTTTCTTT. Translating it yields CASTTTGGTEAFF.

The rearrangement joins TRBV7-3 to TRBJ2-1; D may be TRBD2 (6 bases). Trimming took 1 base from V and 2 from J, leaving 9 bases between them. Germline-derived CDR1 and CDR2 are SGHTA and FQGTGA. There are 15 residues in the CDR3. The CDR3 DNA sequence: TGTGCCAGCAGCTTAATCGGCGGGACCTACAATGAGCAGTTCTTC. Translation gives CASSLIGGTYNEQFF.

CDR3 region: CASSPGFNQPQHF. In nucleotides, the CDR3 is TGTGCCAGCAGTCCAGGTTTCAATCAGCCCCAGCATTTT. This chain links TRBV12-3 or TRBV12-4 with TRBJ1-5; D unclear. V was pared by 5 bases and J by 3 bases, with 8 bases between. This CDR3 comprises 13 residues.

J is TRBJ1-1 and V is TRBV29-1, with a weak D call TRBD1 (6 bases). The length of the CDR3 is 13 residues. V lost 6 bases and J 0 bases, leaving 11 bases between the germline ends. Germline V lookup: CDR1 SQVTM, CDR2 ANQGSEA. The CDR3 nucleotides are TGCAGCGTGACGGGACACATGAACACTGAAGCTTTCTTT. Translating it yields CSVTGHMNTEAFF.

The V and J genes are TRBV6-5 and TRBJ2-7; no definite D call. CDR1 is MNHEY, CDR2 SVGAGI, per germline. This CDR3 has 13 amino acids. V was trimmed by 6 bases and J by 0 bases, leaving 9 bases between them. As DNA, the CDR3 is TGTGCCAGCAGCCGTAGCCGCTCCTACGAGCAGTACTTC. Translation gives CASSRSRSYEQYF.

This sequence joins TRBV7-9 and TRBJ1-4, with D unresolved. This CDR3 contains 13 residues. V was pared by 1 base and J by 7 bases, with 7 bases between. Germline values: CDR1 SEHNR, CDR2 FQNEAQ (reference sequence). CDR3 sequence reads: CASSLDEGEKLFF. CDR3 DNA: TGTGCCAGCAGCTTAGATGAGGGTGAAAAACTGTTTTTT.

The CDR3 region is CASSLAFYEQYF. The CDR3 DNA reads TGTGCCAGCAGCTTGGCCTTTTACGAGCAGTACTTC. The chain combines TRBV5-5 with TRBJ2-7; the D is unclear. The CDR3 has 12 residues. From germline, CDR1 is SGHKS and CDR2 YYEKEE (reference sequence). Trimming removed 0 bases from V and 4 bases from J, with 5 bases in between.

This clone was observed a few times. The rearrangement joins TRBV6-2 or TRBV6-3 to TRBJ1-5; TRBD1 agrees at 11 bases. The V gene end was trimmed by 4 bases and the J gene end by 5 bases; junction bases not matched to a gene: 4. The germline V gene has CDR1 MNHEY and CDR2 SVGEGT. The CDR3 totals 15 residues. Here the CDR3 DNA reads TGTGCCAGCAGTTCCGGGACAGGGGGTTATCAGCCCCAGCATTTT. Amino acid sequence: CASSSGTGGYQPQHF.

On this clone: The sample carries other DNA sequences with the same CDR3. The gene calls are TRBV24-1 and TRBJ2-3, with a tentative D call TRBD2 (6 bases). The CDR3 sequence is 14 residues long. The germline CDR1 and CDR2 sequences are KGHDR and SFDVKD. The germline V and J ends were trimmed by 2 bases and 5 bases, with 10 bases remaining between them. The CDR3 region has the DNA TGTGCCACCAGTGATTCATTGGGAGGAGATACGCAGTATTTT. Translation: CATSDSLGGDTQYF.

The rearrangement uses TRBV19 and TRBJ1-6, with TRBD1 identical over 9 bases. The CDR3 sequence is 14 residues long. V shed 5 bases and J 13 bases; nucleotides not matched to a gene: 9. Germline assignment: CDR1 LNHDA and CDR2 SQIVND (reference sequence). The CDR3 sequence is CASSPRDRVSPLHF. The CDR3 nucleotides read TGTGCCAGTAGTCCTCGGGACAGGGTTTCGCCCCTCCACTTT.

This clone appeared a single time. DNA for the CDR3: TGTGCCACCACCAACCACGGCGGCAGCTCCTACGAGCAGTACTTC. Its protein is CATTNHGGSSYEQYF. This chain connects TRBV7-9 to TRBJ2-7; no definite D call. CDR1 and CDR2 (germline): SEHNR, FQNEAQ (reference sequence). Trimming took off 10 bases at V and 0 bases at J, with 19 bases between the two ends. This CDR3 has 15 amino acids.

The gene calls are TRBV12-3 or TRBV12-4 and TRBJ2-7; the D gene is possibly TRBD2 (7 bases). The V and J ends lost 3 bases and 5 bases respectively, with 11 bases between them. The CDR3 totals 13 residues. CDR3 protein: CASSFAGADEQYF. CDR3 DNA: TGTGCCAGCAGTTTCGCGGGGGCCGACGAGCAGTACTTC.

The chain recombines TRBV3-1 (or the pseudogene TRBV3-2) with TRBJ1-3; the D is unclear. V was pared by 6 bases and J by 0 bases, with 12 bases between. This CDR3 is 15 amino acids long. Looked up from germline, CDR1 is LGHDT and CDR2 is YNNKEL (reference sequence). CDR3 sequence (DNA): TGTGCCAGCAGTTCACTTCTTAACTCTGGAAACACCATATATTTT. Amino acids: CASSSLLNSGNTIYF.

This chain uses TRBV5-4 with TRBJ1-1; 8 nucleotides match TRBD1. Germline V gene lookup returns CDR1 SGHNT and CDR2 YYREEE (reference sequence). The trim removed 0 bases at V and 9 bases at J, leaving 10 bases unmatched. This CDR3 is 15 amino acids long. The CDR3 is CASSLAWDRREKAFF. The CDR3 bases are TGTGCCAGCAGCTTGGCCTGGGACAGGCGGGAGAAAGCTTTCTTT.

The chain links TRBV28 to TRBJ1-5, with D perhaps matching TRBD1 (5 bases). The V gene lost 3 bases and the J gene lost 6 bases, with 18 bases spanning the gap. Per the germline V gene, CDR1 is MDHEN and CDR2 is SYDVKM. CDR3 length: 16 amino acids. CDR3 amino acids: CASSLGGRGKSQPQHF. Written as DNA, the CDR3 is TGTGCCAGCAGTTTGGGGGGGAGAGGGAAAAGTCAGCCCCAGCATTTT.

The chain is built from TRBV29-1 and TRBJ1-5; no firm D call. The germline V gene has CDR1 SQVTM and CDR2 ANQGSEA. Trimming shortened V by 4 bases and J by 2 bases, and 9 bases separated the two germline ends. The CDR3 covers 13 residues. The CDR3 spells CSVAEDGNQPQHF. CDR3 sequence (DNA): TGCAGCGTTGCTGAGGATGGCAATCAGCCCCAGCATTTT.

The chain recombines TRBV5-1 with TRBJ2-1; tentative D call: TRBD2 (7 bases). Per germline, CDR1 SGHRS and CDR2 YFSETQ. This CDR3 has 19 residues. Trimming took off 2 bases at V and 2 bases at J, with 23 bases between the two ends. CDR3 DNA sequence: TGCGCCAGCAGCTTACAGGGATGGGGCGGGAGCATGACCTACAATGAGCAGTTCTTC. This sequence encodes CASSLQGWGGSMTYNEQFF.

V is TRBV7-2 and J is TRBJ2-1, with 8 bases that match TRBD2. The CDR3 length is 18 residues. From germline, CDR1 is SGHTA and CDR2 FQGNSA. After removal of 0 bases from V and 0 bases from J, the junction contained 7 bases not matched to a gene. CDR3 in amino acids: CASSLAPRLASSYNEQFF. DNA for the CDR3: TGTGCCAGCAGCTTAGCGCCGAGACTAGCGTCCTCCTACAATGAGCAGTTCTTC. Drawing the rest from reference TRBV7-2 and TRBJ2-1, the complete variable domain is GAGVSQSPSNKVTEKGKDVELRCDPISGHTALYWYRQSLGQGLEFLIYFQGNSAPDKSGLPSDRFSAERTGGSVSTLTIQRTQQEDSAVYLCASSLAPRLASSYNEQFFGPGTRLTVL.

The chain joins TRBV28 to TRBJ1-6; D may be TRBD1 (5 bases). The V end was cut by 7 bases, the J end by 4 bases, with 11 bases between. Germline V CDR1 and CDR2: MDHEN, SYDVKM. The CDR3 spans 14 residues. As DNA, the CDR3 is TGTGCCAGCACTTCTGGGGGGTATAATTCACCCCTCCACTTT. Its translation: CASTSGGYNSPLHF. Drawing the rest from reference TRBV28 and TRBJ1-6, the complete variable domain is DVKVTQSSRYLVKRTGEKVFLECVQDMDHENMFWYRQDPGLGLRLIYFSYDVKMKEKGDIPEGYSVSREKKERFSLILESASTNQTSMYLCASTSGGYNSPLHFGNGTRLTVT.

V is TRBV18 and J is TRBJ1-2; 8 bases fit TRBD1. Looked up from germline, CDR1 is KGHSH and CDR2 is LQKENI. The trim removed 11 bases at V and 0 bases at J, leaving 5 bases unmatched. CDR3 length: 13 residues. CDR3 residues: CASYRGTNYGYTF. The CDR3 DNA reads TGTGCCTCGTACAGGGGGACTAACTATGGCTACACCTTC.

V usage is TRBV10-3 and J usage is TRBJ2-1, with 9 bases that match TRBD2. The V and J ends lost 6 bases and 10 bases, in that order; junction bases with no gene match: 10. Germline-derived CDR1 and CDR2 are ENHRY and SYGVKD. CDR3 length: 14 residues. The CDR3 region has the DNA TGTGCCATCAGGGATAGCGGGAGTCAAGGGGAGCAGTTCTTC. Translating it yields CAIRDSGSQGEQFF.

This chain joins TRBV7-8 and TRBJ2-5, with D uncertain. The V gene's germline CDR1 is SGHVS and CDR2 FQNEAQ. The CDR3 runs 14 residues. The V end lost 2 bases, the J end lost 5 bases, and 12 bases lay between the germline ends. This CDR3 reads CASSLYSSRETQYF. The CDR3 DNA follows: TGTGCCAGCAGCTTATATAGTAGCCGGGAGACCCAGTACTTC.

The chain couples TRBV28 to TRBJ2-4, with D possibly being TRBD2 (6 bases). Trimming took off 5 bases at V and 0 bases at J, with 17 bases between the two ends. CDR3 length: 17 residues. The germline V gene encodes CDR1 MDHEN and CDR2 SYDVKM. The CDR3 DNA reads TGTGCCAGCAGTGCGGGGCAGACCGGATTAGCCAAAAACATTCAGTACTTC. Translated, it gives CASSAGQTGLAKNIQYF.

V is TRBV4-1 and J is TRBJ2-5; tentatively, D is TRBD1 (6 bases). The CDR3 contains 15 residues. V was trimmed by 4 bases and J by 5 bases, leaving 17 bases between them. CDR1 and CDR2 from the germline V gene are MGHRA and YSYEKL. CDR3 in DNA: TGCGCCAGCAGCCTAAGCTCTCAGGGGCGGGAGACCCAGTACTTC. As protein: CASSLSSQGRETQYF.

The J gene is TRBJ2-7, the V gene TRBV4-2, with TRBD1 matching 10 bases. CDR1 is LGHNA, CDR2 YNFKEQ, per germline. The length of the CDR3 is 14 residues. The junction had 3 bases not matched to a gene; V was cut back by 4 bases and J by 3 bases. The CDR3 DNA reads TGTGCCAGCAGCCGACAGGGGGCGGGCTACGAGCAGTACTTC. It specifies CASSRQGAGYEQYF.

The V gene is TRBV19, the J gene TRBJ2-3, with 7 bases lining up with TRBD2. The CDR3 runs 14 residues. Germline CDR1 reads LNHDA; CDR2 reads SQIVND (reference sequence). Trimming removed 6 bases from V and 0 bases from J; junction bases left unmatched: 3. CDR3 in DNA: TGTGCCAGTAGGGCGGGAGCAAGCACAGATACGCAGTATTTT. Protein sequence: CASRAGASTDTQYF. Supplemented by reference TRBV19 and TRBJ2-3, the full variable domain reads DGGITQSPKYLFRKEGQNVTLSCEQNLNHDAMYWYRQDPGQGLRLIYYSQIVNDFQKGDIAEGYSVSREKKESFPLTVTSAQKNPTAFYLCASRAGASTDTQYFGPGTRLTVL.

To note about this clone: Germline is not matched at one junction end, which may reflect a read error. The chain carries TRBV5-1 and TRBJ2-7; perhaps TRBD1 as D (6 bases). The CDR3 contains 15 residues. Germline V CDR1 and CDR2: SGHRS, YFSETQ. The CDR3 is CASRLRQERSYEQYF. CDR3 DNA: TGCGCCAGCCGCTTAAGACAGGAGCGATCCTACGAGCAGTACTTC. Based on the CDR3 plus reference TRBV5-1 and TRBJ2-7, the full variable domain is KAGVTQTPRYLIKTRGQQVTLSCSPISGHRSVSWYQQTPGQGLQFLFEYFSETQRNKGNFPGRFSGRQFSNSRSEMNVSTLELGDSALYLCASRLRQERSYEQYFGPGTRLTVT.

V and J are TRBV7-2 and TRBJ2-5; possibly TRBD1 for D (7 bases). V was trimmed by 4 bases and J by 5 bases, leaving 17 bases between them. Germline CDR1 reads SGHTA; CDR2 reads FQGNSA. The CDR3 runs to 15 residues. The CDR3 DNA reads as TGTGCCAGCAGCTCTAGGACAGGCCGGGGGGAGACCCAGTACTTC. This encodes CASSSRTGRGETQYF.